The present T cell receptor beta chain was sequenced within a study of T cell responses to AZD1222 COVID-19 vaccine. General study results and limits: Repertoire sampling was restricted to post-peak T cell response timepoints. Donors were mostly white British, more females; clonal diversity possibly underestimated. Seropositive status at baseline applied to only 6 or 7 AZD1222 recipients.

V was cut by 7 bases and J by 7 bases, with 5 bases left in between. CDR3 length equals 11 residues. Looked up from germline, CDR1 is MNHEY and CDR2 is SMNVEV (reference sequence). As concerns this clone: Its target is not known.

Produced via immunoSEQ multiplex PCR; TCRdb's table is partial and in-frame only. The repertoire holds 200,000 to 250,000 clones, with about 93% as singletons. The chain employs TRBV27 and TRBJ1-6, with D hard to call. The sequence came from an adult in good health. The sample consisted of peripheral blood, taken on day 0 of MenACWY control vaccination. The CDR3 is CASMSNSPLHF. CDR3 DNA sequence: TGTGCCAGCATGTCAAATTCACCCCTCCACTTT.